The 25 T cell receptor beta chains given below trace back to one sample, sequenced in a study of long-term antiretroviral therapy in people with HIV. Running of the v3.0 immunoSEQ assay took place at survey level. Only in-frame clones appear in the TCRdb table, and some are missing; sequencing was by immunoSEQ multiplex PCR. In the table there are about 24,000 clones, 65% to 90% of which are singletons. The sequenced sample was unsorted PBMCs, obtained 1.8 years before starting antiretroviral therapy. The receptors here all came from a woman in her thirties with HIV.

The CDR3 reads CASTATGRNYGYTF. The DNA of the CDR3 is TGTGCCAGCACTGCGACAGGCCGCAACTATGGCTACACCTTC. This chain joins TRBV27 and TRBJ1-2; D perhaps matches TRBD1 (6 bases). The V end lost 7 bases, the J end lost 2 bases, and 14 bases lay between the germline ends. The CDR3 runs 14 residues. Germline-derived CDR1 and CDR2 are MNHEY and SMNVEV (reference sequence).

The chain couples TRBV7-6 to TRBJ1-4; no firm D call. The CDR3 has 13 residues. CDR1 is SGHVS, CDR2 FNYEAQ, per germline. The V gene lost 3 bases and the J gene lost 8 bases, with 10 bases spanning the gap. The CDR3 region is CASSLPGGEKLFF. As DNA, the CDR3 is TGTGCCAGCAGCTTGCCTGGTGGGGAAAAACTGTTTTTT.

In DNA, the CDR3 is TGTGCCAGCAGTGTTGGGACTGTAACTATGAACACTGAAGCTTTCTTT. Translated, it gives CASSVGTVTMNTEAFF. The chain couples TRBV6-6 to TRBJ1-1; D might be TRBD1 (5 bases). CDR3 length: 16 amino acids. From germline, CDR1 is MNHNY and CDR2 SVGAGI (reference sequence). V shed 5 bases and J shed 0 bases, with 16 bases lying between them.

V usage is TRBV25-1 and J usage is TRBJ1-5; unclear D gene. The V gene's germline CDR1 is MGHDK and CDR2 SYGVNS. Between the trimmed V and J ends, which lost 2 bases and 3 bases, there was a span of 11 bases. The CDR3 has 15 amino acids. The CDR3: CASSEGTANNQPQHF. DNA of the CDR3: TGTGCCAGCAGTGAAGGTACAGCTAACAATCAGCCCCAGCATTTT.

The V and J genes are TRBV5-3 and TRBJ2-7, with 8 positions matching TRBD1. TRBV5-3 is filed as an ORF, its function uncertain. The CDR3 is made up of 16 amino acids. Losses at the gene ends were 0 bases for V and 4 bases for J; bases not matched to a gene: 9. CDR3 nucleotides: TGTGCCAGAAGCTTGGGTCGGGACAGGAGATTTTACGAGCAGTACGTC. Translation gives CARSLGRDRRFYEQYV.

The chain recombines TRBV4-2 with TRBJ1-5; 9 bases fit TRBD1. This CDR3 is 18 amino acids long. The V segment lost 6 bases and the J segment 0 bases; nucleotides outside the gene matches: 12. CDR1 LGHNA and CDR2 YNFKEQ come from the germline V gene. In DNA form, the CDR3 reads TGTGCCAGCAGTCCTGACAGGGGGTCCTCCTTTAGCAATCAGCCCCAGCATTTT. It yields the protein CASSPDRGSSFSNQPQHF.

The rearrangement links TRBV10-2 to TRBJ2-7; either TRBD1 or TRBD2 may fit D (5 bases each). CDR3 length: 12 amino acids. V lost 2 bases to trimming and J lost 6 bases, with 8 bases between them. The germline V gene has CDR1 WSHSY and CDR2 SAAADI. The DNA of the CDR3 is TGCGCCAGCAGTGAGACCGGGGCCGAGCAGTACTTC. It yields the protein CASSETGAEQYF.

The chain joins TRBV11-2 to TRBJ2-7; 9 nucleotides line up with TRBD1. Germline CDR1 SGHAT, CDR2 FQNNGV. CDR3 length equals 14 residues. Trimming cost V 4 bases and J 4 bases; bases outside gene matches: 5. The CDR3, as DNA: TGTGCCAGCAGCTCGGGGACAGGGAGTTACGAGCAGTACTTC. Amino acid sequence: CASSSGTGSYEQYF.

In DNA form, the CDR3 reads TGTGCCAGCACCACCCAGGGGCGGCTATATGGCTACACCTTC. This sequence encodes CASTTQGRLYGYTF. This rearrangement joins TRBV6-1 to TRBJ1-2; perhaps TRBD1 as D (6 bases). This CDR3 has 14 residues. Trimming removed 7 bases from V and 5 bases from J, with 17 bases in between. Germline assignment: CDR1 MNHNS and CDR2 SASEGT.

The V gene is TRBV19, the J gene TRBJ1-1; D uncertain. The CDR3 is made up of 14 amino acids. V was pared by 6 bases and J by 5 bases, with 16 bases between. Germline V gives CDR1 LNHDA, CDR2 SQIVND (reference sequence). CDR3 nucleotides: TGTGCCAGTAGACGGGAAGGAAAGGCAACTGAAGCTTTCTTT. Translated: CASRREGKATEAFF. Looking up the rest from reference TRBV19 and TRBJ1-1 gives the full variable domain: DGGITQSPKYLFRKEGQNVTLSCEQNLNHDAMYWYRQDPGQGLRLIYYSQIVNDFQKGDIAEGYSVSREKKESFPLTVTSAQKNPTAFYLCASRREGKATEAFFGQGTRLTVV.

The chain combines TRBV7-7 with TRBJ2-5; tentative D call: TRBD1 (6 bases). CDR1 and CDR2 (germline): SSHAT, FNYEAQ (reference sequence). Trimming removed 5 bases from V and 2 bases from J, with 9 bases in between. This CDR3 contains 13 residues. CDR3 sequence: CASSRDRQETQYF. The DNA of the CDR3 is TGTGCCAGCAGCCGCGACAGGCAAGAGACCCAGTACTTC.

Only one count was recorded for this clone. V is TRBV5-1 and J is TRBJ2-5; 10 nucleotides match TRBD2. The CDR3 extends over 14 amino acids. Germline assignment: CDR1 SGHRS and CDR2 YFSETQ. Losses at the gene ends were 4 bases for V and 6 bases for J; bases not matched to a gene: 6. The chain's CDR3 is CASSPGAGGQTQYF. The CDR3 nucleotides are TGCGCCAGCAGCCCTGGAGCGGGGGGGCAGACCCAGTACTTC.

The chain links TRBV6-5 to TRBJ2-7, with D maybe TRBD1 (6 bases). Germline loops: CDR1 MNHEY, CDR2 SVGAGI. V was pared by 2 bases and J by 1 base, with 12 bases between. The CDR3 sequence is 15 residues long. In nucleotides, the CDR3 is TGTGCCAGCAGTTACGCAGGGACAAATTCCTACGAGCAGTACTTC. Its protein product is CASSYAGTNSYEQYF.

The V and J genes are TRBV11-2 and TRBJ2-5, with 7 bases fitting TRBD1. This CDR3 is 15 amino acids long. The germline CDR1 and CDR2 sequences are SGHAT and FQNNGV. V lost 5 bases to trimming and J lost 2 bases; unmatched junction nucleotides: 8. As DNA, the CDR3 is TGTGCCAGCAGCGCAGGGACAGCCTATCAAGAGACCCAGTACTTC. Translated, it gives CASSAGTAYQETQYF. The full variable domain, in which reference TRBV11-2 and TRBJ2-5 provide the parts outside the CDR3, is EAGVAQSPRYKIIEKRQSVAFWCNPISGHATLYWYQQILGQGPKLLIQFQNNGVVDDSQLPKDRFSAERLKGVDSTLKIQPAKLEDSAVYLCASSAGTAYQETQYFGPGTRLLVL.

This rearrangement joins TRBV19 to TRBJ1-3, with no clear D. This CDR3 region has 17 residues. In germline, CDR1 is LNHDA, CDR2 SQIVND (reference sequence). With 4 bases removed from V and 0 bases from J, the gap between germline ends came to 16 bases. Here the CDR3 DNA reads TGTGCCAGTAGTACCACCTCGGCGGTCTACTCTGGAAACACCATATATTTT. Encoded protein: CASSTTSAVYSGNTIYF.

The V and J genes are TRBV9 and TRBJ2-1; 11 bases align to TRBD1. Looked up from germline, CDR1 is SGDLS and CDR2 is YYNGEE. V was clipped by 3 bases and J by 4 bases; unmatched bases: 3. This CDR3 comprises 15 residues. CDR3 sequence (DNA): TGTGCCAGCAGCGGCCGGGACAGGGGGTACAATGAGCAGTTCTTC. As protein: CASSGRDRGYNEQFF.

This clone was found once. CDR3 sequence (DNA): TGTGCCAGCAGCTTCTCAGGACAGGGTTTCTTTCCGGAGATACAAGAGACCCAGTACTTC. It is translated as CASSFSGQGFFPEIQETQYF. This chain joins TRBV5-5 and TRBJ2-5; 8 bases line up with TRBD1. V gave up 2 bases and J gave up 2 bases; unmatched junction bases: 20. This CDR3 is 20 amino acids long. CDR1 SGHKS and CDR2 YYEKEE come from the germline V gene (reference sequence).

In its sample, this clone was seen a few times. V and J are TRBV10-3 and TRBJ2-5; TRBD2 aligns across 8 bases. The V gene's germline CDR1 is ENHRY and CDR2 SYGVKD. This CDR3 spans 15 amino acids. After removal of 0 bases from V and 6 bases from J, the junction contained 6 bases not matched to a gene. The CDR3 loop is CAISESRGAVKTQYF. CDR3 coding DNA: TGTGCCATCAGTGAGTCGCGGGGGGCGGTAAAGACCCAGTACTTC.

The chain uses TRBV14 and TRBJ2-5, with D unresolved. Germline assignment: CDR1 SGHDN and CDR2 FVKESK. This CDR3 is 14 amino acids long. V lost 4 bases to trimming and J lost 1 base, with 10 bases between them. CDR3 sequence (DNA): TGTGCCAGCAGCCCGATGGACGGCCAAGAGACCCAGTACTTC. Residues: CASSPMDGQETQYF.

The CDR3 region has the DNA TGTGCCAGCAGCGCGACAAACGGGCACTACAATGAGCAGTTCTTC. Encoded protein: CASSATNGHYNEQFF. This rearrangement joins TRBV9 to TRBJ2-1, with D hard to call. V shed 3 bases and J shed 3 bases, with 13 bases lying between them. The germline gives CDR1 SGDLS, CDR2 YYNGEE. This CDR3 is built from 15 residues.

The CDR3 spells CAWTVPNTAHTEAFF. The CDR3 coding sequence is TGTGCCTGGACCGTCCCAAACACGGCACACACTGAAGCTTTCTTT. The genes are TRBV30 and TRBJ1-1; D remains unclear. The CDR3 sequence is 15 residues long. V shed 4 bases and J shed 3 bases, with 18 bases lying between them. Germline V gene sequence: CDR1 GTSNPN, CDR2 SVGIG (reference sequence).

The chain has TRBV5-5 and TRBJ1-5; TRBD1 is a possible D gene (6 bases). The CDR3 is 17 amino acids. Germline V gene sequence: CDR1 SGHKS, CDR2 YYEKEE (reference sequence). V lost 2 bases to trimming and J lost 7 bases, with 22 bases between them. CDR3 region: CASSLTAFRQAEQPQHF. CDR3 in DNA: TGTGCCAGCAGCTTAACCGCATTCCGACAGGCCGAACAGCCCCAGCATTTT.

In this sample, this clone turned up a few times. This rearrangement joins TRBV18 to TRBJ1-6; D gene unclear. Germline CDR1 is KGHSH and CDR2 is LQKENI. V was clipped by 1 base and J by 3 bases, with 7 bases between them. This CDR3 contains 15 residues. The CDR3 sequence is CASSPQTDYNSPLHF. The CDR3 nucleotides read TGTGCCAGCTCACCACAAACAGACTATAATTCACCCCTCCACTTT.

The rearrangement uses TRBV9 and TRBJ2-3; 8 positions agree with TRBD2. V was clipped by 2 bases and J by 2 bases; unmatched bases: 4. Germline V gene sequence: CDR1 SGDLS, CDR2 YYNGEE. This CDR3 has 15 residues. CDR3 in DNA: TGTGCCAGCAGCGTGGGCGGGGGGTACACAGATACGCAGTATTTT. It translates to CASSVGGGYTDTQYF.

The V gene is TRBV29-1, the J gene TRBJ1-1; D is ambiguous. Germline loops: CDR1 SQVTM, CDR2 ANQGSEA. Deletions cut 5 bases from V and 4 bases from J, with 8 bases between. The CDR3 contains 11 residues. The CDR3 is CSVSRSTEAFF. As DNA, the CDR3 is TGCAGCGTTTCCAGATCCACTGAAGCTTTCTTT.